Listed below are T cell receptor beta chains from one sample, sequenced in a study of control samples from healthy donors and cancer patients. TCRdb's table, derived via immunoSEQ multiplex PCR, lists solely in-frame clones and lacks some. The repertoire has 18,000 or so clones, 85% to 90% of them found once; the top ten carry 11%. Sequenced input: PBMCs. These receptors were obtained from a woman aged 70-85 years with colorectal cancer. CDR3s leave out the opening cysteine and the closing phenylalanine or tryptophan.

V gene	CDR3 protein
TRBV21-1	ASSIRTGADQPQH
TRBV13	ASSLESFGQRNANEQF
TRBV19	ASSTLGFEKLF
TRBV11-3	ASSRTSGVGEQF
TRBV19	ASSIGGQNYGYT
TRBV4-1	ASSHPGGGYNEQF
TRBV11-3	ASSSTGGARNYGYT
TRBV11-2	ASSLGWQTYEQY
TRBV6-5	ASSYYMGSNTEAF
TRBV4-1	ASSQGREGRPYEQY
TRBV29-1	SVEARDSYEQY
TRBV10-3	AISESSGGGEEQY
TRBV9	ASSPGGNQPQH
TRBV5-5	ASSSYRGQGGTEAF
TRBV24-1	ATSDFELGHGYT
TRBV19	ASTRGARPYNEQF
TRBV18	ASSLGNGMVNYGYT
TRBV7-2	ASRLTQGRVYGYT
TRBV7-9	ASSPSGGIYGYT
TRBV29-1	SVRGRGTYNEQF
TRBV14	ASSQWGGLGQGTYEQY
TRBV7-8	ASSSRGGAWNTEAF
TRBV12-3/TRBV12-4	ASRVDRGGEQF
TRBV6-2/TRBV6-3	ASSYSPTGEDNEQF
TRBV11-3	ASHLAGDEQF
TRBV4-1	ASSQDKGQGLYGYT
TRBV19	ASSITGLNTEAF
TRBV6-5	ASRTGTTNEKLF